The 13 T cell receptor beta chains given below trace back to one sample, sequenced in a study of somatic mutations in cytotoxic T cells in rheumatoid arthritis. The table came from immunoSEQ multiplex PCR; TCRdb's copy has only in-frame clones and leaves some out. The sample includes about 20,000 clones, roughly nine tenths of them seen just once. Sequences were obtained from CD8+ T cells sorted from blood. These receptors were taken from a man aged 40-49 years in good health.

The table lists this clone with a count of one. The chain employs TRBV28 and TRBJ1-5; possibly TRBD1 for D (5 bases). The CDR3 runs to 17 residues. Germline V gives CDR1 MDHEN, CDR2 SYDVKM. V lost 2 bases and J lost 3, with 17 bases in between. The CDR3: CASSLLQGGGDNQPQHF. The CDR3 DNA reads as TGTGCCAGCAGTTTACTCCAGGGAGGTGGGGACAATCAGCCCCAGCATTTT.

This sequence joins TRBV7-9 and TRBJ2-5; D unclear. The tail of the sequence fits TRBJ2-7 better, so the J call may be wrong. Germline CDR1 SEHNR, CDR2 FQNEAQ (reference sequence). This CDR3 contains 11 residues. The CDR3: CASSWGYEQYF. Here the CDR3 DNA reads TGTGCCAGCAGCTGGGGCTACGAGCAGTACTTC.

The chain has TRBV25-1 and TRBJ2-7; a weak D match, TRBD1 (6 bases). The CDR3 length is 14 residues. Germline CDR1 and CDR2: MGHDK and SYGVNS. V was clipped by 7 bases and J by 2 bases, with 15 bases between them. The CDR3 DNA reads TGTGCCAGCACTCACAGGGAATCTCCCTACGAGCAGTACTTC. Protein product: CASTHRESPYEQYF.

The rearrangement links TRBV7-2 to TRBJ2-7, with 11 positions matching TRBD2. The CDR3 covers 12 residues. Germline lookup yields CDR1 SGHTA and CDR2 FQGNSA. V was clipped by 5 bases and J by 7 bases; unmatched bases: 1. The CDR3 loop is CASSGTSGEQYF. CDR3 nucleotide sequence: TGTGCCAGCAGCGGGACTAGCGGAGAGCAGTACTTC.

The rearrangement links TRBV27 to TRBJ1-5, with 7 bases fitting TRBD1. Germline V CDR1 and CDR2: MNHEY, SMNVEV (reference sequence). V lost 5 bases and J lost 2; bases outside the gene matches: 6. The CDR3 has 15 amino acids. This CDR3 reads CASSLVGQGNQPQHF. The CDR3 region has the DNA TGTGCCAGCAGTCTTGTTGGACAGGGCAATCAGCCCCAGCATTTT.

The rearrangement links TRBV27 to TRBJ2-6; D remains ambiguous. Germline assignment: CDR1 MNHEY and CDR2 SMNVEV (reference sequence). The V end lost 7 bases, the J end lost 5 bases, and 15 bases lay between the germline ends. The CDR3 covers 15 residues. CDR3 sequence (DNA): TGTGCCAGCACAATGGACGGCCGTTGGGCCAACGTCCTGACTTTC. It encodes CASTMDGRWANVLTF.

The rearrangement uses TRBV19 and TRBJ2-1, with D possibly being TRBD2 (5 bases). Trimming stripped 6 bases from V and 0 bases from J, with 9 bases between. CDR1 and CDR2 (germline): LNHDA, SQIVND (reference sequence). The CDR3 spans 14 residues. The CDR3 DNA reads TGTGCCAGTAGCCCCGGGAACTCCTACAATGAGCAGTTCTTC. It specifies CASSPGNSYNEQFF.

V usage is TRBV6-5 and J usage is TRBJ2-7; D is perhaps TRBD2 (5 bases). The ends were cut back, 5 bases at V and 4 bases at J, with 9 bases in the middle. This CDR3 region has 12 residues. The V gene's germline CDR1 is MNHEY and CDR2 SVGAGI. CDR3 region: CASSHTGYEQYF. The CDR3 DNA follows: TGTGCCAGCAGTCACACGGGGTACGAGCAGTACTTC.

The J gene is TRBJ2-1, the V gene TRBV4-3, with 10 bases fitting TRBD2. V lost 3 bases, J lost 8 bases, and 10 bases stayed unmatched. The CDR3 sequence is 16 residues long. Germline V CDR1 and CDR2: LGHNA, YSLEER. The DNA of the CDR3 is TGCGCCAGCAGCCAGGATACCGGACTAGCGGCGTATGAGCAGTTCTTC. Translating gives CASSQDTGLAAYEQFF.

This clone occurred once. This chain connects TRBV7-2 to TRBJ2-3; 13 bases align to TRBD2. The CDR3 length is 18 residues. Germline loops: CDR1 SGHTA, CDR2 FQGNSA. With V trimmed by 4 bases and J by 1 base, 8 bases remained unmatched. CDR3 sequence reads: CASSWTSGSGLGTDTQYF. The DNA of the CDR3 is TGTGCCAGCAGCTGGACTAGCGGGAGTGGATTGGGCACAGATACGCAGTATTTT.

V gene TRBV27 combines with J gene TRBJ2-1, with 14 bases fitting TRBD2. The CDR3 runs to 15 residues. Looked up from germline, CDR1 is MNHEY and CDR2 is SMNVEV (reference sequence). V dropped 7 bases and J dropped 7; count of bases not matched to a gene: 6. CDR3 sequence reads: CASTQGTSGSNEQFF. The CDR3 nucleotides read TGTGCCAGCACCCAAGGGACTAGCGGGAGTAATGAGCAGTTCTTC.

The chain joins TRBV29-1 to TRBJ2-1, with 7 bases fitting TRBD1. The CDR3 contains 15 residues. Trimming took 3 bases from V and 8 from J; bases not matched to a gene: 13. Germline CDR1 SQVTM, CDR2 ANQGSEA. As DNA, the CDR3 is TGCAGCGTTGAGTTCCGGGACAGTACTTTCCATGAGCAGTTCTTC. Translation: CSVEFRDSTFHEQFF.

The gene calls are TRBV7-9 and TRBJ2-3, with 13 bases matching TRBD2. The CDR3 is 19 residues long. J was trimmed by 5 bases and V by 5 bases; bases with no gene match: 16. Germline V gene lookup returns CDR1 SEHNR and CDR2 FQNEAQ (reference sequence). The CDR3 coding sequence is TGTGCCAGCAGCCCAGCCCTAGTAGGGACTAGCGGGGCGGGAGATACGCAGTATTTT. Its translation: CASSPALVGTSGAGDTQYF.